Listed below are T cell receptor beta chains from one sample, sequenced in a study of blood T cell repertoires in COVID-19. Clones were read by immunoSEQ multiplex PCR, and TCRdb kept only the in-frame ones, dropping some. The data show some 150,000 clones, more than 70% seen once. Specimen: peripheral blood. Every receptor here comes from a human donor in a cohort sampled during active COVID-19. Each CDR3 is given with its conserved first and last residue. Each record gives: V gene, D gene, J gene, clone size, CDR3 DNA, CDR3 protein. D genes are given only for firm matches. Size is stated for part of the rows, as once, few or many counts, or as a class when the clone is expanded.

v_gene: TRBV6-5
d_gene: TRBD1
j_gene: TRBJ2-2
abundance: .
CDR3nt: TGTGCCAGCAGTTACTGGGGACAGGGCACCGGGGAGCTGTTTTTT
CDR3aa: CASSYWGQGTGELFF

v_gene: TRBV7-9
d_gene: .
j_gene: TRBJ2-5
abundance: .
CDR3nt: TGTGCCAGCAGCTTAGCGGGGGGAGAGACCCAGTACTTC
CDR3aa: CASSLAGGETQYF

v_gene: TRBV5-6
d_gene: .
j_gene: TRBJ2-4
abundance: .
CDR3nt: TGTGCCAGCAGCTTGCAGTTAGCCAAAAACATTCAGTACTTC
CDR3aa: CASSLQLAKNIQYF

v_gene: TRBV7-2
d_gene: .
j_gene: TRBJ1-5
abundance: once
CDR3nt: TGTGCCAGCAGCTTAGACTGGGGGCTCGGACAGCCCCAGCATTTT
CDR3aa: CASSLDWGLGQPQHF

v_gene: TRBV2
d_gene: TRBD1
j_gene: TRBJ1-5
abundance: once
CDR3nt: TGTGCCAGCAGGGGAGACAGGGTAGATCAGCCCCAGCATTTT
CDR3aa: CASRGDRVDQPQHF

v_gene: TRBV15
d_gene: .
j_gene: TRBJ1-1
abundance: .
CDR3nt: TGTGCCACCAGCAGAGACGCCGACAGGATGGGCACTGAAGCTTTCTTT
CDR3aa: CATSRDADRMGTEAFF

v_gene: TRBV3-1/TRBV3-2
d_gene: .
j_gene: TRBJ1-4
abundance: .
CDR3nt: TGTGCCAGCAGCCCCGCCGGGCAGGGAGGAAAACTGTTTTTT
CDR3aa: CASSPAGQGGKLFF

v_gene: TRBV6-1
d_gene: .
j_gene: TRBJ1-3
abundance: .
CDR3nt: TGTGCCAGCAGTGATAACCCGCACTTCTCTGGAAACACCATATATTTT
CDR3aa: CASSDNPHFSGNTIYF

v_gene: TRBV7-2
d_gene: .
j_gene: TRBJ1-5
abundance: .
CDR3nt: TGTGCCAGCAGCGAGTGGGGGCCTCAGCCCCAGCATTTT
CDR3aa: CASSEWGPQPQHF

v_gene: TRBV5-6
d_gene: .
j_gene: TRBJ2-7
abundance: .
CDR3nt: TGTGCCAGCAGCTTGGGACAGTCTTCCTACGAGCAGTACTTC
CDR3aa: CASSLGQSSYEQYF

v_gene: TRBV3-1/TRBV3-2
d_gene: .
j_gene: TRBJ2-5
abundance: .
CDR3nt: TGTGCCAGCAGCCAAGACGGAGGGCTAGTAGAGACCCAGTACTTC
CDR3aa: CASSQDGGLVETQYF

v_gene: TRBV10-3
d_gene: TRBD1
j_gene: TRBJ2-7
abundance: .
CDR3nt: TGTGCCATCAGTGATCCGCGCGAAGGACAGGTTTACGAGCAGTACTTC
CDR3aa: CAISDPREGQVYEQYF

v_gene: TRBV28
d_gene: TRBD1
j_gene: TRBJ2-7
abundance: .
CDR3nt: TGTGCCAGCAGTCCAGGACAGGGGGCGCGAGGTAATCAAGAGCAGTACTTC
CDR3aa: CASSPGQGARGNQEQYF

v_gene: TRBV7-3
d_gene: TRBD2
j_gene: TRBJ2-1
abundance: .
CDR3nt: TGTGCCAGCAGCTTCCAAACTAGCGGGGGCCCCCCAGTCTTC
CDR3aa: CASSFQTSGGPPVF

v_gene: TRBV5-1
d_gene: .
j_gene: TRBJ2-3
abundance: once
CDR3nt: TGCGCCAGCAGCTTTGGACTCCCCGCAGATACGCAGTATTTT
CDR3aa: CASSFGLPADTQYF

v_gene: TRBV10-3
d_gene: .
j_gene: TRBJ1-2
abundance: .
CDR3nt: TGTGCCATCAGCCGAAACGCGGAAGGCTACACCTTC
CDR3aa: CAISRNAEGYTF

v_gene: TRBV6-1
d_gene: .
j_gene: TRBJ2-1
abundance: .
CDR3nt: TGTGCCAGCAGTGACGGGAAGGGTGAGCAGTTCTTC
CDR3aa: CASSDGKGEQFF

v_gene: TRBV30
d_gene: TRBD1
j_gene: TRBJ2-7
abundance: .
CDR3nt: TGTGCCTGGAGTCCATGGACAGGTTCCTACGAGCAGTACTTC
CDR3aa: CAWSPWTGSYEQYF

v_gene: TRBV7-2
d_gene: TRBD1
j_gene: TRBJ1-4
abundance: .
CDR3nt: TGTGCCAGCAGCTTTGCGGGACAGGGATATGAAAAACTGTTTTTT
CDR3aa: CASSFAGQGYEKLFF

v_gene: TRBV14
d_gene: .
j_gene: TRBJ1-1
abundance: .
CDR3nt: TGTGCCAGCAGCCAACTGGGAGGGGACACTGAAGCTTTCTTT
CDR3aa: CASSQLGGDTEAFF

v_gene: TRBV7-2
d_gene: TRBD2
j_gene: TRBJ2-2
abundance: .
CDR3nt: TGTGCCAGCAGCTTACTCAGCGGGGGGGGCACCGGGGAGCTGTTTTTT
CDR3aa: CASSLLSGGGTGELFF

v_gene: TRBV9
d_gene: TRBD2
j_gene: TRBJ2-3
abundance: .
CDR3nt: TGTGCCAGCAGCGTAGGAAGCGGGGGGGCTATAGATACGCAGTATTTT
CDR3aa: CASSVGSGGAIDTQYF

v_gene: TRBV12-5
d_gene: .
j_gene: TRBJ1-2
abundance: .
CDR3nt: TGTGCTAGTGGTTCGCCTCTTGGGGAGGTCAACTATGGCTACACCTTC
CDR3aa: CASGSPLGEVNYGYTF

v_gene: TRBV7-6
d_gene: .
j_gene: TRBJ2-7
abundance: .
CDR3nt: TGTGCCAGCAGCTTAGACGGGACCTACGAGCAGTACTTC
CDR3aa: CASSLDGTYEQYF

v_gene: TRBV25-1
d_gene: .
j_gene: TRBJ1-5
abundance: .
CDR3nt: TGTGCCAGCAGTCCCTGGGGGGATGATCAGCCCCAGCATTTT
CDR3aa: CASSPWGDDQPQHF

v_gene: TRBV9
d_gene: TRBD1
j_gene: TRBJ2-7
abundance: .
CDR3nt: TGTGCCAGCAGCGCAGGGACAGGGTCCGCCGAGCAGTACTTC
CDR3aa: CASSAGTGSAEQYF

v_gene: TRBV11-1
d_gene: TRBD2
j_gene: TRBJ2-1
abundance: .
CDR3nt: TGTGCCAGCAGCCCGGGGGGGGAGAATGAGCAGTTCTTC
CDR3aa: CASSPGGENEQFF

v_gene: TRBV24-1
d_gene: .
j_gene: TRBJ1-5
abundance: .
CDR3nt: TGTGCCACCAGTGATCCGGGCCAAGGGGTGGAAAGCAATCAGCCCCAGCATTTT
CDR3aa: CATSDPGQGVESNQPQHF

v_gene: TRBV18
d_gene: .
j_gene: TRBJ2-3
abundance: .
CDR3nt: TGTGCCAGCTCACCGCCACAGTTCACAGATACGCAGTATTTT
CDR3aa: CASSPPQFTDTQYF

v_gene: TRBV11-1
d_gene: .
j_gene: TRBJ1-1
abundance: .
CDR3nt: TGTGCCAGCAGCAATGATCCGGACACTGAAGCTTTCTTT
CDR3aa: CASSNDPDTEAFF

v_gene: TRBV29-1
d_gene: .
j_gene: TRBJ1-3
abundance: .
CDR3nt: TGCAGCGTTGCCCCCAGGGTGGACACCATATATTTT
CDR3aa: CSVAPRVDTIYF

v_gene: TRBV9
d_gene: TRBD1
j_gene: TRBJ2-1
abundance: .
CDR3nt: TGTGCCAGCAGCGTAGAAGGACAGGAATTCGATGAGCAGTTCTTC
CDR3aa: CASSVEGQEFDEQFF

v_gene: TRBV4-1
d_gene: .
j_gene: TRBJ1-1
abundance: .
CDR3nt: TGCGCCAGCAGCCAAGATGTAGGCAGGGCCACTGAAGCTTTCTTT
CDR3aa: CASSQDVGRATEAFF

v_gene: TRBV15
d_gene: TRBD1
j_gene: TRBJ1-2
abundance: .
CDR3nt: TGTGCCACCAGCACTAACAGGGGGGGTGGCTACACCTTC
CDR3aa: CATSTNRGGGYTF

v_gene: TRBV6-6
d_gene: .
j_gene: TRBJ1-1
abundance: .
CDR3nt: TGTGCCAGCAGTTACATTTGGGCAGACGAAGCTTTCTTT
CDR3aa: CASSYIWADEAFF

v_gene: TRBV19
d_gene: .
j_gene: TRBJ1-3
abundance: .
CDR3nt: TGTGCCAGTAGTATACGGGAGAGCTCTGGAAACACCATATATTTT
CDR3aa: CASSIRESSGNTIYF

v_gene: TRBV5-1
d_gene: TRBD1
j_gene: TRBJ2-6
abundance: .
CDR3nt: TGCGCCAGCAGCTTAAAACGACCGGGACAGCTCTCTGGGGCCAACGTCCTGACTTTC
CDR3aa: CASSLKRPGQLSGANVLTF

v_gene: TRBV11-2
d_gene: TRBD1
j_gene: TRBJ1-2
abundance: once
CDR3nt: TGTGCCAGCAGCTTATCGAGACAGGGCCCCAGGCGGTATGGCTACACCTTC
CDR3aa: CASSLSRQGPRRYGYTF

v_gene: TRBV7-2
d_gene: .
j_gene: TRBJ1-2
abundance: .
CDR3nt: TGTGCCAGCAGCCTCACTGGAGAGGGATATGGCTACACCTTC
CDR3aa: CASSLTGEGYGYTF

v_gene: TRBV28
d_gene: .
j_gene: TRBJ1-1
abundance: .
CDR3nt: TGTGCCAGCAGTTTGGAACAGTTGAACACTGAAGCTTTCTTT
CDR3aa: CASSLEQLNTEAFF

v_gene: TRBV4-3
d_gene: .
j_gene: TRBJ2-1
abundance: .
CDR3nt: TGCGCCAGCAGCCAAGTCGCCGGGTTCAATGAGCAGTTCTTC
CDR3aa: CASSQVAGFNEQFF

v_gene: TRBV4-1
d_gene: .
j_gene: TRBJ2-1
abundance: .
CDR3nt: TGCGCCAGCAGCCAAGATCGGCTCAGGGGTCGTAATGAGCAGTTCTTC
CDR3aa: CASSQDRLRGRNEQFF

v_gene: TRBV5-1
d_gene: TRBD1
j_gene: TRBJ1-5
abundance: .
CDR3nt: TGCGCCAGCAGCCCCTGGACAGGGTCGGGTCAGCCCCAGCATTTT
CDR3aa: CASSPWTGSGQPQHF

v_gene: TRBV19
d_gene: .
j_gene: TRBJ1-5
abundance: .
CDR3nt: TGTGCCAGTAGTATGCCCGACAGAAATCAGCCCCAGCATTTT
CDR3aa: CASSMPDRNQPQHF

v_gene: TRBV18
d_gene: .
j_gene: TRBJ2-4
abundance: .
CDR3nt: TGTGCCAGCTCACCTGGGGGAGGCCTAGCCAAAAACATTCAGTACTTC
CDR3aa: CASSPGGGLAKNIQYF

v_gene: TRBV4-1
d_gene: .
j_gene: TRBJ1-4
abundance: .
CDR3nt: TGCGCCAGCAGTCACGACTATGAAAAACTGTTTTTT
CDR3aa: CASSHDYEKLFF

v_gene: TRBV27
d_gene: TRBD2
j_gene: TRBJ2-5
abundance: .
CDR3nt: TGTGCCAGCAGTCCCGGAGTAGCGGGACAAGAGACCCAGTACTTC
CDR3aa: CASSPGVAGQETQYF

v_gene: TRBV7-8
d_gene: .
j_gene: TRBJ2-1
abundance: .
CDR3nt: TGTGCCAGCAGCCGGGACTTTTACAGCTCCTACAATGAGCAGTTCTTC
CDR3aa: CASSRDFYSSYNEQFF

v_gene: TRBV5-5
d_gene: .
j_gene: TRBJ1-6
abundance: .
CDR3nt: TGTGCCAGCAGCTACGGACTAAGCTCCTATAATTCACCCCTCCACTTT
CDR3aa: CASSYGLSSYNSPLHF

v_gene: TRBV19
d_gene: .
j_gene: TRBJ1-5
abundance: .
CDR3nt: TGTGCCAGTCAGGGTTTAAGAAATAGCAATCAGCCCCAGCATTTT
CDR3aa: CASQGLRNSNQPQHF

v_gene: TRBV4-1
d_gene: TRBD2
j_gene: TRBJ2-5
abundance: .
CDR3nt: TGCGCCAGCAGCCAAGTGGGCCTAGCGGTAGAGACCCAGTACTTC
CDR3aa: CASSQVGLAVETQYF

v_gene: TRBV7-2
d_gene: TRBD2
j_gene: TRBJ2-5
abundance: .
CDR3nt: TGTGCCAGCAGCTGGACTAGCTCAGAGACCCAGTACTTC
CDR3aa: CASSWTSSETQYF

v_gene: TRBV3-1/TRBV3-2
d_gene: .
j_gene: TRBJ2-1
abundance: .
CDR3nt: TGTGCCAGCAGCCAAGACGGGGGCTCCTACAATGAGCAGTTCTTC
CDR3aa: CASSQDGGSYNEQFF

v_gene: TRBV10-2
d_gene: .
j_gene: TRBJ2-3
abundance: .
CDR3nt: TGCGCCAGCAGTGCCCGATCGGGTATGGGCACAGATACGCAGTATTTT
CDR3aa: CASSARSGMGTDTQYF